The TCR beta chain under discussion was sequenced for a study of blood T cells in healthy people across ages. Study observations and caveats: Total diversity from one million sequenced T cells was likely underestimated. Naive T cell percentage showed a strong correlation with TCR beta diversity.

This clonotype was seen a few times. The antigen remains undetermined. The CDR3 totals 14 residues. Trimming shortened V by 0 bases and J by 5 bases, and 12 bases separated the two germline ends. Germline V gene data show CDR1 as SGDLS and CDR2 as YYNGEE. The authors ran a second PCR of about 7 to 11 cycles using a sample-barcoded 5' primer and a J-beta primer mix. TCRdb recomputed calls from the 5' RACE reads with MiXCR, one row per CDR3 protein. This table has 1,300,000 or so distinct CDR3 sequences, approximately 59% appearing once. Input material: blood. The V gene is TRBV9, the J gene TRBJ2-7; a possible D gene is TRBD1 (5 bases). This TCR derives from a man between 18 and 35 years old in good health. This chain's CDR3 is CASSVGSGFDEQYF. CDR3 DNA sequence: TGTGCCAGCAGCGTAGGCTCAGGGTTCGACGAGCAGTACTTC.